This entry lists 21 T cell receptor beta chains sequenced from one sample in a study of blood T cells in healthy people across ages. The second PCR ran roughly 6 to 11 cycles with a sample-barcoded 5' primer and J-beta primers. In TCRdb, the 5' RACE reads were re-called with MiXCR into one record per CDR3 protein. The table records 1.5 million to 2 million distinct CDR3 sequences, 39% of them present only once. Input material: blood. The receptors shown here come from a human donor in good health.

This sequence joins TRBV7-9 and TRBJ1-2; D unresolved. Germline V gene data show CDR1 as SEHNR and CDR2 as FQNEAQ (reference sequence). The ends were cut back, 1 base at V and 1 base at J, with 7 bases in the middle. The CDR3 is 14 residues long. This CDR3 is CASSLGQFNYGYTF. The CDR3 coding sequence is TGTGCCAGCAGCTTAGGGCAATTTAACTATGGCTACACCTTC.

V and J are TRBV15 and TRBJ2-1, with 14 bases matching TRBD2. CDR1 LNHNV and CDR2 YYDKDF come from the germline V gene (reference sequence). This CDR3 contains 17 residues. J lost 4 bases, V lost 8 bases, and 10 bases had no gene match. The CDR3 DNA is TGTGCCACCTTAGGAGCCGGGACTAGCGGGGGTTACAATGAGCAGTTCTTC. Protein sequence: CATLGAGTSGGYNEQFF.

The CDR3 region is CSARETGLDGYTF. CDR3 DNA sequence: TGCAGTGCTAGAGAGACAGGGTTGGATGGCTACACCTTC. This chain joins TRBV20-1 and TRBJ1-2; 7 bases fit TRBD1. From germline, CDR1 is DFQATT and CDR2 SNEGSKA (reference sequence). J gave up 6 bases and V 0 bases, and 4 bases lay outside the gene matches. The CDR3 extends over 13 amino acids.

In this sample, this clonotype turned up a few times. The rearrangement links TRBV6-5 to TRBJ2-7; 9 bases are a match to TRBD1. After removal of 1 base from V and 3 bases from J, the junction contained 4 bases not matched to a gene. The CDR3 is 15 residues long. CDR1 MNHEY and CDR2 SVGAGI come from the germline V gene. DNA for the CDR3: TGTGCCAGCAGTTACTTTCCGGGACAGGGCTACGAGCAGTACTTC. Translating gives CASSYFPGQGYEQYF.

This clonotype was seen only once. This rearrangement joins TRBV5-1 to TRBJ2-3; unclear D gene. Trimming took off 1 base at V and 6 bases at J, with 18 bases between the two ends. From germline, CDR1 is SGHRS and CDR2 YFSETQ. The CDR3 consists of 16 residues. In nucleotides, the CDR3 is TGCGCCAGCAGCTTGTTCCCTCGAGCCGCCGGGGATACGCAGTATTTT. It specifies CASSLFPRAAGDTQYF. Complete variable domain (other parts from reference TRBV5-1 and TRBJ2-3): KAGVTQTPRYLIKTRGQQVTLSCSPISGHRSVSWYQQTPGQGLQFLFEYFSETQRNKGNFPGRFSGRQFSNSRSEMNVSTLELGDSALYLCASSLFPRAAGDTQYFGPGTRLTVL.

Regarding this clonotype: An end of the junction differs from the germline gene, which may be a read error. The chain uses TRBV7-8 and TRBJ2-2; tentative D call: TRBD1 (5 bases). CDR3 size: 15 residues. Germline CDR1 SGHVS, CDR2 FQNEAQ. This chain's CDR3 is CASSLGGRHTRELFF. Written as DNA, the CDR3 is TGTGCCAGCAGCTTAGGGGGCAGGCACACCCGGGAGCTGTTTTTT.

The chain couples TRBV20-1 to TRBJ1-5, with TRBD1 identical over 7 bases. Germline CDR1 reads DFQATT; CDR2 reads SNEGSKA (reference sequence). The junction had 5 bases not matched to a gene; V was cut back by 3 bases and J by 3 bases. The CDR3 loop spans 14 amino acids. The CDR3 DNA reads as TGCAGTGCTAGGAGACAGGGCCCCAATCAGCCCCAGCATTTT. It yields the protein CSARRQGPNQPQHF.

This clonotype appeared once. The V call is TRBV9, the J call TRBJ2-1; 16 positions match TRBD2. V gave up 2 bases and J gave up 6 bases; unmatched junction bases: 8. This CDR3 is 18 amino acids long. Looked up from germline, CDR1 is SGDLS and CDR2 is YYNGEE. CDR3 residues: CASSVTPGLAGGPNEQFF. CDR3 DNA: TGTGCCAGCAGCGTCACTCCGGGACTAGCGGGGGGGCCCAATGAGCAGTTCTTC. Drawing the rest from reference TRBV9 and TRBJ2-1, the complete variable domain is DSGVTQTPKHLITATGQRVTLRCSPRSGDLSVYWYQQSLDQGLQFLIQYYNGEERAKGNILERFSAQQFPDLHSELNLSSLELGDSALYFCASSVTPGLAGGPNEQFFGPGTRLTVL.

In this sample, this clonotype turned up once. This chain joins TRBV12-3 or TRBV12-4 and TRBJ2-1; 11 positions agree with TRBD2. Unmatched junction bases numbered 8, after V lost 6 bases and J lost 1 base. The CDR3 runs 17 residues. The CDR3 DNA reads as TGTGCCAGCAGGCCGACTAGCGGGGCGGTATCCTACAATGAGCAGTTCTTC. This gives the protein CASRPTSGAVSYNEQFF.

This clonotype was counted between two and nine times. V gene TRBV6-2 or TRBV6-3 combines with J gene TRBJ1-2, with D uncertain. The germline gives CDR1 MNHEY, CDR2 SVGEGT. V was clipped by 0 bases and J by 3 bases, with 11 bases between them. CDR3 size: 15 residues. The DNA of the CDR3 is TGTGCCAGCAGTTACTCGGTCGGAGATGACTATGGCTACACCTTC. It is translated as CASSYSVGDDYGYTF.

This clonotype was recorded once. This sequence joins TRBV5-5 and TRBJ2-2; D perhaps matches TRBD1 (5 bases). The CDR3 is 15 residues long. V gave up 0 bases and J gave up 5 bases, with 11 bases separating them. Germline V CDR1 and CDR2: SGHKS, YYEKEE (reference sequence). The CDR3 DNA reads as TGTGCCAGCAGCTTGGGTGGGGCGAGGACCGGGGAGCTGTTTTTT. Its translation is CASSLGGARTGELFF.

There are many counts of this clonotype. V and J are TRBV5-6 and TRBJ2-7, with a tentative D call TRBD2 (6 bases). This CDR3 region has 16 residues. Germline CDR1 is SGHDT and CDR2 is YYEEEE. The germline V and J ends were trimmed by 3 bases and 4 bases, with 20 bases remaining between them. The CDR3 sequence is CASSSRRDLGDYEQYF. In nucleotides, the CDR3 is TGTGCCAGCAGCTCTCGCCGGGACTTAGGAGATTACGAGCAGTACTTC.

The genes are TRBV28 and TRBJ1-2; no definite D call. Trimming took off 11 bases at V and 4 bases at J, with 14 bases between the two ends. From germline, CDR1 is MDHEN and CDR2 SYDVKM. This CDR3 has 12 residues. CDR3: CAGRRTSYGYTF. Written as DNA, the CDR3 is TGTGCCGGCCGCCGGACTTCCTATGGCTACACCTTC.

This chain uses TRBV29-1 with TRBJ1-1; TRBD1 might be the D (5 bases). CDR1 and CDR2 (germline): SQVTM, ANQGSEA. Trimming took 5 bases from V and 5 from J, leaving 15 bases between them. This CDR3 region has 13 residues. CDR3 sequence: CSVFNRGTTEAFF. In DNA form, the CDR3 reads TGCAGCGTTTTTAATAGAGGGACGACTGAAGCTTTCTTT.

There are many counts of this clonotype. In DNA form, the CDR3 reads TGCGCCAGCAGCGCTCAGGGGGCTAGCACAGATACGCAGTATTTT. This gives the protein CASSAQGASTDTQYF. V and J are TRBV4-3 and TRBJ2-3; 8 nucleotides line up with TRBD1. Trimming cost V 5 bases and J 0 bases; bases outside gene matches: 4. The V gene's germline CDR1 is LGHNA and CDR2 YSLEER. This CDR3 contains 15 residues.

Only one count was recorded for this clonotype. This rearrangement joins TRBV7-2 to TRBJ2-1; D is perhaps TRBD2 (6 bases). The germline V gene has CDR1 SGHTA and CDR2 FQGNSA. V was cut by 0 bases and J by 11 bases, with 17 bases left in between. The CDR3 runs 15 residues. The CDR3 loop is CASSLAGTAQYKQFF. The CDR3 nucleotides are TGTGCCAGCAGCTTAGCGGGGACTGCGCAATATAAGCAGTTCTTC.

This sequence joins TRBV9 and TRBJ1-1; D uncertain. This CDR3 is built from 15 residues. V was trimmed by 2 bases and J by 1 base, leaving 12 bases between them. In germline, CDR1 is SGDLS, CDR2 YYNGEE. The CDR3 protein is CASSVGDSQNTEAFF. As DNA, the CDR3 is TGTGCCAGCAGCGTTGGGGATTCTCAGAACACTGAAGCTTTCTTT.

This clonotype was seen more than once but under ten times. The chain carries TRBV25-1 and TRBJ2-1, with D possibly matching TRBD1 (7 bases). Looked up from germline, CDR1 is MGHDK and CDR2 is SYGVNS. Deletions cut 2 bases from V and 8 bases from J, with 19 bases between. The CDR3 has 16 amino acids. CDR3 loop: CASSEPTDREVDEQFF. CDR3 DNA sequence: TGTGCCAGCAGTGAACCAACCGACAGGGAGGTCGATGAGCAGTTCTTC.

V gene TRBV7-2 combines with J gene TRBJ1-1; D is unclear. The V gene's germline CDR1 is SGHTA and CDR2 FQGNSA. Trimming pared 1 base from V and 3 bases from J, leaving 18 bases between. This CDR3 has 17 residues. The CDR3 sequence is CASSLEGTLNPYTEAFF. In DNA, the CDR3 is TGTGCCAGCAGCTTAGAAGGCACCCTCAACCCTTACACTGAAGCTTTCTTT.

The V and J genes are TRBV12-3 or TRBV12-4 and TRBJ1-4; a possible D gene is TRBD1 (6 bases). Trimming removed 6 bases at V and 4 bases at J, with 18 bases between. This CDR3 contains 16 residues. CDR3 DNA: TGTGCCAGCAGAGGCAACAGGGACGCGGGTAATGAAAAACTGTTTTTT. Its translation: CASRGNRDAGNEKLFF.

The chain combines TRBV28 with TRBJ1-1; D call uncertain. This CDR3 contains 13 residues. Germline values: CDR1 MDHEN, CDR2 SYDVKM. Trimming removed 5 bases at V and 4 bases at J, with 11 bases between. DNA for the CDR3: TGTGCCAGCAGTGAAGAGGGAGCCACTGAAGCTTTCTTT. Translated, it gives CASSEEGATEAFF.